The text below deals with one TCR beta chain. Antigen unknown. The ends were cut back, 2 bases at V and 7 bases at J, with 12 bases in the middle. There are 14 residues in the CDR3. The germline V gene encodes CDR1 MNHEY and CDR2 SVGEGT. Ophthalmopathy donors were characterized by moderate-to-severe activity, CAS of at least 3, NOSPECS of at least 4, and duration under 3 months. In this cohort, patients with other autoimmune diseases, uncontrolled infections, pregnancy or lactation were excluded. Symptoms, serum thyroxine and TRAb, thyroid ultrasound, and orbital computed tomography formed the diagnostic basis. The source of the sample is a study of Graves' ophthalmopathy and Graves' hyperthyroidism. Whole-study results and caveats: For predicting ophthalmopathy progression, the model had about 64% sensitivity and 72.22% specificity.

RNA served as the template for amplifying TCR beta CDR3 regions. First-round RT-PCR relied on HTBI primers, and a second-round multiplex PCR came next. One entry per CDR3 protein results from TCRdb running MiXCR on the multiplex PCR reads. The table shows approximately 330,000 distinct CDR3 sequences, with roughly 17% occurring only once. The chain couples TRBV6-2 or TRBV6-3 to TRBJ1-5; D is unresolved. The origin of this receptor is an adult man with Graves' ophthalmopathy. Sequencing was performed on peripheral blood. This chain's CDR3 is CASSYGVRIQPQHF. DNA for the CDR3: TGTGCCAGCAGTTACGGCGTAAGGATCCAGCCCCAGCATTTT.